The entry below describes one TCR beta chain. Its cognate antigen is unknown. A multiplex PCR was run with 60 Vbeta primers and 13 Jbeta primers. Data came from immunoSEQ multiplex PCR; TCRdb stores just in-frame clones and leaves some out. The table has about 300,000 clones, 86% seen once. The source of the sample is a study of cytomegalovirus exposure and HLA in healthy donors. General study points: Among immune exposure information, only CMV serostatus was available. Common viral pathogens seemed, in a later analysis, to connect with several of the most significant clusters. In most subjects, TCR beta sequences reportedly gave accurate predictions of HLA-A and HLA-B alleles.

This clonotype was obtained from a man aged 35 to 55 in good health and CMV-seropositive. Sequenced: PBMCs.

CDR3 nucleotide sequence: TGCAGCGTTGAACGGGGGTTTCGGGAGATCTCCTACGAGCAGTACTTC. Translated, it gives CSVERGFREISYEQYF. The V gene is TRBV29-1, the J gene TRBJ2-7; D perhaps matches TRBD2 (6 bases). CDR1 is SQVTM, CDR2 ANQGSEA, per germline. The CDR3 extends over 16 amino acids. V was trimmed by 2 bases and J by 0 bases, leaving 17 bases between them.